These 4 T cell receptor beta chains came from one sample sequenced in a study of T cells in Graves' hyperthyroidism and ophthalmopathy. Amplification of TCR beta CDR3 regions used RNA as the template. Carried out on the TCR CDR3, a first-round RT-PCR used the HTBI primer set. One entry per CDR3 protein results from TCRdb running MiXCR on the multiplex PCR reads. Here the sample spans some 500,000 distinct CDR3 sequences, around 15% being singletons. Sequencing was performed on blood. All receptors derive from a woman aged 18-35 years with Graves' hyperthyroidism.

This clonotype was seen many times. The V gene is TRBV30, the J gene TRBJ1-1, with unresolved D. The germline V and J ends were trimmed by 5 bases and 1 base, with 14 bases remaining between them. The CDR3 loop spans 14 amino acids. CDR1 and CDR2 from the germline V gene are GTSNPN and SVGIG (reference sequence). The CDR3 is CAWVRASGNTEAFF. The CDR3 DNA follows: TGTGCCTGGGTAAGGGCCAGCGGGAACACTGAAGCTTTCTTT.

There are many counts of this clonotype. This sequence joins TRBV15 and TRBJ2-3; 11 bases match TRBD2. This CDR3 has 17 residues. Germline CDR1 LNHNV, CDR2 YYDKDF (reference sequence). Losses at the gene ends were 2 bases for V and 6 bases for J; bases not matched to a gene: 10. CDR3 protein: CATSRTRRLAGTDTQYF. CDR3 DNA: TGTGCCACCAGCAGAACCCGACGACTAGCGGGAACGGATACGCAGTATTTT.

The CDR3 spells CASSFLDGAYEQYF. Here the CDR3 DNA reads TGTGCCAGCAGTTTTCTGGACGGCGCCTACGAGCAGTACTTC. The chain joins TRBV27 to TRBJ2-7; D gene ambiguous. In germline, CDR1 is MNHEY, CDR2 SMNVEV (reference sequence). Deletions cut 3 bases from V and 2 bases from J, with 11 bases between. The CDR3 spans 14 residues.

The chain has TRBV7-6 and TRBJ2-1; a possible D gene is TRBD2 (6 bases). Germline-derived CDR1 and CDR2 are SGHVS and FNYEAQ. The CDR3 totals 16 residues. V shed 1 base and J shed 0 bases, with 10 bases lying between them. CDR3: CASSLGGVSSYNEQFF. CDR3 DNA sequence: TGTGCCAGCAGCTTAGGCGGGGTAAGCTCCTACAATGAGCAGTTCTTC.